This T cell receptor (beta chain) was captured by sequencing in a study of a mutant IDH1 vaccine in newly diagnosed glioma. Study overall: The first vaccination came 4-6 weeks after radiotherapy alone, or with temozolomide cycles. Patients got radiotherapy, temozolomide, or both beforehand, and most got both. Study findings and constraints: Of all patients, roughly 93% showed vaccine-induced immune responses.

Sample time point: week 23, last vaccination. Vaccine doses each comprised 300 ug of mutant IDH1 20-mer peptide, with topical imiquimod. A word on this clone: Its target is not known.

Germline CDR1 SGHDT, CDR2 YYEEEE. This CDR3 contains 14 residues. Trimming took off 4 bases at V and 5 bases at J, with 15 bases between the two ends. Here immunoSEQ multiplex PCR was the method, and the copy in TCRdb shows in-frame clones only, minus some. The sample consists of around 55,000 clones, 80% of them appearing once. The clonotype originates from a man aged 40-49 years with glioma. V gene TRBV5-6 combines with J gene TRBJ1-2; no clear D gene. The source was PBMCs, collected from a glioma patient whose treatment included an IDH1 peptide vaccine. CDR3 in DNA: TGTGCCAGCAGCCCCCGGCCGGCTAGGTATGGCTACACCTTC. Amino acid sequence: CASSPRPARYGYTF.